Below, 16 T cell receptor beta chains from the same sample are listed, as sequenced in a study of tumor and adjacent non-tumor tissue in lung cancer (dated by TCRdb to 2016 to 2019). RNA was isolated from bulk, unsorted tissue, and RNA quality was assessed with a NanoDrop ND-1000 and an Agilent 2100. Distant non-tumor tissue taken more than 3 cm from the tumor edge was used as the normal lung sample. Library preparation used multiplex PCR. Sequenced on an Illumina HiSeq 2500. TCRbeta libraries were built by three rounds of nested PCR using primers (Table S4), following protocols modified from ARM-PCR. TCRdb took the public reads, trimmed them with fastp at Q25, ran MiXCR for clone calling and kept in-frame beta chains. Each CDR3 protein appears once, grouped with its most common genes and DNA. This sample is represented by some 73,000 distinct CDR3 sequences; around 80% of them were singletons. The ten largest account for about 54% of the sample.

Sequences were obtained from distant non-tumor lung tissue. The receptor source for this set is a man in his 60s with non-small cell lung cancer.

Remarks on this clonotype: The CDR3 carries no conserved terminal phenylalanine or tryptophan, so it likely arises from a read error. This chain connects TRBV4-3 to TRBJ2-6; D remains ambiguous. The CDR3 runs to 16 residues. Per germline, CDR1 LGHNA and CDR2 YSLEER. The chain's CDR3 is CTSSQEAVSGANVLTL. CDR3 bases: TGCACCAGCAGTCAAGAGGCGGTGTCTGGGGCCAACGTCCTGACTCTC.

On this clonotype itself: The missing conserved phenylalanine or tryptophan at the end of this CDR3 makes a read error likely. The chain joins TRBV5-6 to TRBJ1-1; perhaps TRBD1 as D (5 bases). The length of the CDR3 is 13 residues. CDR1 SGHDT and CDR2 YYEEEE come from the germline V gene. The CDR3 loop is CTSSLLQGSEAFI. CDR3 DNA: TGCACCAGCAGCTTGCTTCAGGGCAGTGAAGCTTTCATT.

Points on this clonotype: Germline is not matched at one junction end, which may reflect a read error. The V and J genes are TRBV20-1 and TRBJ2-1; 9 nucleotides align to TRBD1. Germline CDR1 reads DFQATT; CDR2 reads SNEGSKA (reference sequence). The CDR3 length is 16 residues. The CDR3 DNA follows: TGCAGTACTAGGCTCCCGGGACAGGGTCGCCCTAATGAGCAGTTCTTC. This translates into CSTRLPGQGRPNEQFF.

The chain recombines TRBV5-4 with TRBJ1-1; D gene unclear. From germline, CDR1 is SGHNT and CDR2 YYREEE (reference sequence). The germline V and J ends were trimmed by 6 bases and 5 bases, with 14 bases remaining between them. The CDR3 sequence is 13 residues long. The CDR3 here is CASKQGRRTEAFF. The CDR3 DNA follows: TGTGCCAGCAAACAAGGGAGGAGGACTGAAGCTTTCTTT.

Comments on this clonotype: The conserved phenylalanine or tryptophan normally closing the CDR3 is absent here, so this likely arose from a read error. The rearrangement uses TRBV7-3 and TRBJ2-1; D is ambiguous. The CDR3 covers 14 residues. V was cut by 4 bases and J by 0 bases, with 7 bases left in between. Germline V gene lookup returns CDR1 SGHTA and CDR2 FQGTGA. The CDR3 nucleotides read TGTGCCAGCAGCTCAATGGGCTCCTACAATGAGCAGTTCATC. Translation: CASSSMGSYNEQFI.

Worth noting for this clonotype: This may be a read error: a much more frequent sequence differs by one nucleotide. The V gene is TRBV6-6, the J gene TRBJ2-7, with D possibly being TRBD2 (6 bases). The CDR3 is 16 residues long. Germline loops: CDR1 MNHNY, CDR2 SVGAGI (reference sequence). V shed 6 bases and J shed 4 bases, with 22 bases lying between them. The chain's CDR3 is CASSPVSWRGSYEQYF. CDR3 DNA: TGTGCCAGCAGCCCAGTTAGCTGGAGGGGTTCTTACGAGCAGTACTTC.

Concerning this clonotype: The junction and the germline gene differ at one end; a read error may be behind it. The chain joins TRBV6-5 to TRBJ2-1; D gene unclear. This CDR3 spans 14 amino acids. Germline V CDR1 and CDR2: MNHEY, SVGAGI. The CDR3 DNA reads TGTGCCTGCAGTTACTTCCCATCGAGGAATGAGCAGTTCTTC. Encoded protein: CACSYFPSRNEQFF.

The gene calls are TRBV11-3 and TRBJ2-2, with 9 positions matching TRBD2. The junction had 17 bases not matched to a gene; V was cut back by 6 bases and J by 6 bases. The CDR3 length is 18 residues. Germline V gene data show CDR1 as SGHNT and CDR2 as YENEEA. The CDR3 reads CASSSRGAGGCGSGELFF. In nucleotides, the CDR3 is TGTGCCAGCAGTTCCCGGGGAGCGGGAGGATGCGGATCCGGGGAGCTGTTTTTT.

Comment on this clonotype: At one end the junction does not follow the germline gene, possibly because of a read error. The V call is TRBV6-2 or TRBV6-3, the J call TRBJ2-3; TRBD2 agrees at 10 bases. CDR1 is MNHEY and CDR2 is SVGEGT in the germline V gene. The CDR3 extends over 18 amino acids. CDR3 nucleotide sequence: TGTGTCAGCAGTGACGATGGGTTACTAGCGGGGTTCACAGATACGCAGTATTTT. Protein: CVSSDDGLLAGFTDTQYF.

With respect to this clonotype: Sequence at one end of the junction differs from germline and may be a read error. This rearrangement joins TRBV4-1 to TRBJ2-3; TRBD1 matches 8 bases. This CDR3 comprises 15 residues. The germline CDR1 and CDR2 sequences are MGHRA and YSYEKL. The CDR3 DNA sequence: TGCACCTGCAGGCCCGGGACAGGAGGGACAGATACGCACTATTTT. Amino acids: CTCRPGTGGTDTHYF.

About this clonotype: A read error is likely, as this CDR3 ends without the conserved phenylalanine or tryptophan. The DNA is omitted, as the CDR3 cannot be located on it reliably, and the CDR3 follows TCRdb's listing. The chain joins TRBV4-3 to TRBJ1-2; TRBD1 was called by the table and not checked on the DNA. Ends included, the CDR3 has 14 residues. CDR1 and CDR2 (germline): LGHNA, YSLEER. The CDR3: CASSQEQGNYGHTL.

As for this clonotype: The CDR3 end shows no conserved phenylalanine or tryptophan, and so a read error is likely. The rearrangement links TRBV5-4 to TRBJ1-6, with TRBD1 matching over 7 bases. Trimming at V came to 2 bases and at J to 10 bases, leaving 6 bases not matched to a gene. Per germline, CDR1 SGHNT and CDR2 YYREEE (reference sequence). The CDR3 totals 14 residues. The CDR3 here is CASSFRDSQSPLHL. Here the CDR3 DNA reads TGTGCCAGCAGCTTCCGGGACAGTCAATCACCCCTCCACCTA.

About this clonotype: Because the CDR3 is missing its conserved closing phenylalanine or tryptophan, this is likely a read error. This chain uses TRBV4-3 with TRBJ2-5; D perhaps matches TRBD2 (6 bases). This CDR3 has 17 residues. CDR1 and CDR2 (germline): LGHNA, YSLEER. CDR3 protein: CASSQESGLFSGESQYL. The CDR3 bases are TGTGCCAGCAGCCAAGAATCTGGGCTCTTCTCGGGAGAGAGCCAGTACCTC.

For this clonotype: As the CDR3 is not closed by the conserved phenylalanine or tryptophan, this likely results from a read error. The CDR3 reads CDSSQEAVSGTNVLTI. The CDR3 DNA reads TGCGACAGCAGCCAAGAGGCGGTGTCTGGGACCAACGTCCTGACTATC. This rearrangement joins TRBV4-3 to TRBJ2-6; D unclear. Germline-derived CDR1 and CDR2 are LGHNA and YSLEER. The CDR3 extends over 16 amino acids.

Note on this clonotype: At one end, the junction sequence differs from germline, possibly due to a read error. The chain uses TRBV6-1 and TRBJ1-5; D is possibly TRBD1 (5 bases). Gene TRBJ2-3 matches the end of the DNA better, so the J call may be wrong. This CDR3 has 14 residues. Germline CDR1 MNHNS, CDR2 SASEGT. The CDR3, as DNA: TGTGCCGGCAGCCCGGACATTCTAAATCAGCCCCAGTATTTT. Protein: CAGSPDILNQPQYF.

With respect to this clonotype: A read error may produce the germline difference seen at one junction end. The rearrangement links TRBV6-5 to TRBJ2-3; D possibly corresponds to TRBD1 (5 bases). The CDR3 is 12 residues long. In germline, CDR1 is MNHEY, CDR2 SVGAGI. As DNA, the CDR3 is TGTGCCAGCAGTTCAGGCACAGGTACGCAGTATTTT. Translated: CASSSGTGTQYF.